A selection of T cell receptor beta chains follows, all from one sample in a study of blood T cell repertoires in COVID-19. Some clones are missing from TCRdb's copy, which holds only in-frame ones; the method was immunoSEQ multiplex PCR. This sample has about 120,000 clones, with more than 70% found just once. Input material: peripheral blood. These receptors all stem from a woman of 80 years or more with acute or convalescent COVID-19. CDR3s include the opening cysteine and the closing phenylalanine or tryptophan. Fields, in order: CDR3 DNA, CDR3 protein, D gene, V gene, J gene, clone size. The D gene is left open where the match is weak. A clone size is listed for some rows: how often the clone was seen (once, few, many), or a class if it is expanded.

TGTGCCAGCAGCTTCGAGGGACAGGGGTTTGAGCAGTTCTTC	CASSFEGQGFEQFF	TRBD1	TRBV9	TRBJ2-1	-
TGTGCCAGCAGGACTAGCGGGGGTGACTCCTACAATGAGCAGTTCTTC	CASRTSGGDSYNEQFF	TRBD2	TRBV7-2	TRBJ2-1	once
TGTGCCAGCAGCTCGCCGGGACAGGGGGAACCTGGCTACACCTTC	CASSSPGQGEPGYTF	TRBD1	TRBV13	TRBJ1-2	-
TGTGCCAGCAGCCTAACAGGAGTCAACACTGAAGCTTTCTTT	CASSLTGVNTEAFF	-	TRBV7-3	TRBJ1-1	-
TGTGCCAGCAGCAACCCGGCAGGGGTTGGAAACACCATATATTTT	CASSNPAGVGNTIYF	-	TRBV5-5	TRBJ1-3	-
TGTGCCAGCAGTGAAGCCGGTGGTCAGGGGCGGAATTCACCCCTCCACTTT	CASSEAGGQGRNSPLHF	-	TRBV2	TRBJ1-6	-
TGCGCCAGCAGCCAAGAAGTATATGGAGGGGCAGATACGCAGTATTTT	CASSQEVYGGADTQYF	-	TRBV4-3	TRBJ2-3	once
TGTGCCAGTAGTATGTTTAGCGGGAGGTCCAAAAACATTCAGTACTTC	CASSMFSGRSKNIQYF	TRBD2	TRBV19	TRBJ2-4	-
TGCGCCAGCAGCGCCGACACATTTGGCTACACCTTC	CASSADTFGYTF	-	TRBV5-1	TRBJ1-2	-
TGTGCCAGCAGTTTCCAGTCCAATCAGCCCCAGCATTTT	CASSFQSNQPQHF	-	TRBV28	TRBJ1-5	-
TGTGCCAGCAGCTTCAGGGCCACCATGTCCTACAATGAGCAGTTCTTC	CASSFRATMSYNEQFF	-	TRBV7-8	TRBJ2-1	-
TGTGCCAGCAGCCAAAGTAGCGGGGGAGGCATTCAGTACTTC	CASSQSSGGGIQYF	TRBD2	TRBV3-1/TRBV3-2	TRBJ2-4	-
TGTGCCAGCTCACCACCGGGACTAGCGGGGGGCGATTACAATGAGCAGTTCTTC	CASSPPGLAGGDYNEQFF	TRBD2	TRBV18	TRBJ2-1	-
TGTGCCAGCAGCAGGGGGACCGTTGTCGGTTCACCCCTCCACTTT	CASSRGTVVGSPLHF	TRBD1	TRBV2	TRBJ1-6	-